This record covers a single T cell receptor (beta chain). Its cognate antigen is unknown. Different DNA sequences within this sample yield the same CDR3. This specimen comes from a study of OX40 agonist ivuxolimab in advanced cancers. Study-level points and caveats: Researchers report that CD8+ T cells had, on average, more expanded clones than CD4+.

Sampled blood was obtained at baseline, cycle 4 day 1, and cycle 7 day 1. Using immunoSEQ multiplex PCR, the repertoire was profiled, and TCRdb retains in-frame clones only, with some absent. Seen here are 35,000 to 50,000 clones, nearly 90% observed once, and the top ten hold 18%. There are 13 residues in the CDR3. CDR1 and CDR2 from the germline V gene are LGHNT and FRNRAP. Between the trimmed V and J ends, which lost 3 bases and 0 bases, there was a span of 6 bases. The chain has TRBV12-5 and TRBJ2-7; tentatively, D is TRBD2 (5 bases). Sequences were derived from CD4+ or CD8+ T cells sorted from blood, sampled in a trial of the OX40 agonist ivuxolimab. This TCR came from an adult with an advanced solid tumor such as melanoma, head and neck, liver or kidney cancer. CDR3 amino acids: CASGLGLSYEQYF. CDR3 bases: TGTGCTAGTGGTTTAGGACTCTCCTACGAGCAGTACTTC.